The clone carrying this T cell receptor beta chain was recorded a few times. Antigen unknown. The data are from a study of OX40 agonist ivuxolimab in advanced cancers. Study-level background: Under the entry rules, prior anti-PD-1, anti-PD-L1 or anti-CTLA-4 therapy was allowed, and roughly 39% had some. Partial responses occurred in Three dose-escalation patients, one with hepatocellular carcinoma and two with cutaneous melanoma.

Repertoires were generated with immunoSEQ multiplex PCR, while TCRdb's copy carries only in-frame clones and drops some. The table has roughly 19,000 clones, around four fifths seen once. CDR3 length equals 13 residues. Germline CDR1 reads LNHNV; CDR2 reads YYDKDF (reference sequence). The V end lost 0 bases, the J end lost 6 bases, and 6 bases lay between the germline ends. Overall study results and limits: Clonal expansion among partial responders at 0.1-3.0 mg/kg ranked near the lowest. Doses of 0.1 to 3.0 mg/kg were accompanied by clonal expansion of CD4+ and CD8+ blood T cells by week 6.

This material consisted of CD4+ or CD8+ T cells sorted from blood, taken in a trial of the OX40 agonist ivuxolimab. The V gene is TRBV15, the J gene TRBJ1-5; D remains ambiguous. This sequence was found in an adult with an advanced solid tumor such as melanoma, head and neck, liver or kidney cancer. CDR3 protein: CATSRDLVQPQHF. For the CDR3, the DNA is TGTGCCACCAGCAGAGATCTCGTTCAGCCCCAGCATTTT. Variable domain in full (rest from reference TRBV15 and TRBJ1-5): DAMVIQNPRYQVTQFGKPVTLSCSQTLNHNVMYWYQQKSSQAPKLLFHYYDKDFNNEADTPDNFQSRRPNTSFCFLDIRSPGLGDTAMYLCATSRDLVQPQHFGDGTRLSIL.